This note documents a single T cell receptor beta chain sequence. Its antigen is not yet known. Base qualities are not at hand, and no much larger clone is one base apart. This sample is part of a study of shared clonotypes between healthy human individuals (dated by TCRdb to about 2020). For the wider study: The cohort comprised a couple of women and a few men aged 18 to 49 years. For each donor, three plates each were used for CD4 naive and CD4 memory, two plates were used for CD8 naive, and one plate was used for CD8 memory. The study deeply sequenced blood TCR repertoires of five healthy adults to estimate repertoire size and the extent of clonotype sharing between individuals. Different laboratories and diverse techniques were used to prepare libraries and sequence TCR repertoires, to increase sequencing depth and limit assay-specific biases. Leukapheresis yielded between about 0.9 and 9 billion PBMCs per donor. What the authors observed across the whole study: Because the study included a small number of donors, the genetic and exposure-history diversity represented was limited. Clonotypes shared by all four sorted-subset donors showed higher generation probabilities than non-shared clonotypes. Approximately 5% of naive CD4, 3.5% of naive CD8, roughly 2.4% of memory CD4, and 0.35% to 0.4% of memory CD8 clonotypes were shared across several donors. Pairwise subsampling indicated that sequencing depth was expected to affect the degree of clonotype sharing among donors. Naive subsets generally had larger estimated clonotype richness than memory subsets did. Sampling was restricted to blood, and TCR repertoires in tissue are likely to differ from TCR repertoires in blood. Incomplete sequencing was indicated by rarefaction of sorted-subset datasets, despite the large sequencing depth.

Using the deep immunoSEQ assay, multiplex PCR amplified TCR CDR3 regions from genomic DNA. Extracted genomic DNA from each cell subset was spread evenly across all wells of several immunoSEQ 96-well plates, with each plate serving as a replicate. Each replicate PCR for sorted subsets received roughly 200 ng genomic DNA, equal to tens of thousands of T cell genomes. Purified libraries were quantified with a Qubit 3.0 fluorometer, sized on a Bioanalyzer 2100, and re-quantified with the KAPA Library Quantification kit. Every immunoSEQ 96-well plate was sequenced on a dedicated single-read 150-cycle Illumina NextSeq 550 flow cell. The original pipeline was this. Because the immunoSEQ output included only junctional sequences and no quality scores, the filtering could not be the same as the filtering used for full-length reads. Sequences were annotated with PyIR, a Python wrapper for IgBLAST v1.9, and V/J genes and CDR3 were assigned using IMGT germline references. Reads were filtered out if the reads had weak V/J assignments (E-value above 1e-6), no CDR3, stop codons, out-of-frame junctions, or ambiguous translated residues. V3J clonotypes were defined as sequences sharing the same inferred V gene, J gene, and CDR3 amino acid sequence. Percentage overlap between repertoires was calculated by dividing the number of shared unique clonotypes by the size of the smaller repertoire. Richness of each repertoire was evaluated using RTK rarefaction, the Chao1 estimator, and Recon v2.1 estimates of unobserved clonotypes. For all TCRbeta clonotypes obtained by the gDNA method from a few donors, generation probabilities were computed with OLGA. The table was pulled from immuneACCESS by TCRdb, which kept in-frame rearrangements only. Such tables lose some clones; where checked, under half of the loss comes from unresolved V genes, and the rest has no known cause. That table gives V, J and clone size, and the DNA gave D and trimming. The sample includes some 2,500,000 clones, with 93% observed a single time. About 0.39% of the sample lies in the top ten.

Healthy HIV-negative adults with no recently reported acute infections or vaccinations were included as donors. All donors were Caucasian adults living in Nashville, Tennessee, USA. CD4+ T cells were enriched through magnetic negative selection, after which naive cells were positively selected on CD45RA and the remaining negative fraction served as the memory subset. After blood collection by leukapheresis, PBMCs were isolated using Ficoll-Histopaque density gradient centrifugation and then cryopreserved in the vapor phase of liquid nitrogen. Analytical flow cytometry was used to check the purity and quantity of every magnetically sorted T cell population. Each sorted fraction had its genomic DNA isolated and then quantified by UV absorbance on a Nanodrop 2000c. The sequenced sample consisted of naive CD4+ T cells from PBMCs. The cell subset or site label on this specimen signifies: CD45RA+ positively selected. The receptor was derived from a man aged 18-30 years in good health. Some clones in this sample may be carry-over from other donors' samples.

The nucleotide sequence reads as follows: TGCAGCGCAGGACAGGGGGTGATCCACGAGCAGTACTTC. The resulting protein is CSAGQGVIHEQYF. The chain is encoded by TRBV29-1 joined to TRBJ2-7, and 10 junction bases match TRBD1. The CDR3 measures 13 amino acids from cysteine to phenylalanine. The kept DNA is CDR3 alone, 39 bases in frame from the first base. According to the germline V gene, CDR1 reads SQVTM and CDR2 reads ANQGSEA. Compared with germline, V lacks 7 bases and J lacks 5 bases; bases without a gene match: 8.